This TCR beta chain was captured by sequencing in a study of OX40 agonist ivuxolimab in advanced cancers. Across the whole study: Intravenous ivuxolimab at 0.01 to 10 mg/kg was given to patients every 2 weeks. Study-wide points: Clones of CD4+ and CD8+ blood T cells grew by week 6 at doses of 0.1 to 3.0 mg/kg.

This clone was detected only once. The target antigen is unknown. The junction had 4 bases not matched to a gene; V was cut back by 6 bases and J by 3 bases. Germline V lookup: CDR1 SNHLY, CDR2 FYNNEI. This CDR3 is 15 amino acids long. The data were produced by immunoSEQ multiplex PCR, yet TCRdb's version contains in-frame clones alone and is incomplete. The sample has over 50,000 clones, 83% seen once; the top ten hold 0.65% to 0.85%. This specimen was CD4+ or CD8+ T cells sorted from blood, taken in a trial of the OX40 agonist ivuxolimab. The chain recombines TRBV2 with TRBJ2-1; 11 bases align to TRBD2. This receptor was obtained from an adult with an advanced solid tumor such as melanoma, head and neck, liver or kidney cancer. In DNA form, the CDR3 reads TGTGCCAGCAGCCGACTAGCGGGGATCTACAATGAGCAGTTCTTC. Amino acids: CASSRLAGIYNEQFF.